Shown below are 3 T cell receptor beta chains from a single sample sequenced in a study of beta chain features in type 1 diabetes. Their antigens remain unidentified. The sequenced template was cDNA made from the entire isolated RNA. The data were produced by immunoSEQ multiplex PCR, yet TCRdb's version contains in-frame clones alone and is incomplete. This repertoire shows 150,000 to 170,000 clones, about 9.4% found once; its top ten account for around 0.5%. Overall study findings and caveats: TCRB CDR3s from Type 1 diabetes patients were moderately but significantly shorter in all four CD4+ subsets.

Sequencing was done on a sample of central memory CD4+ T cells from blood. Receptors were obtained from a man aged 25 to 40 with type 1 diabetes.

The chain employs TRBV28 and TRBJ2-5; TRBD1 agrees at 7 bases. CDR1 and CDR2 (germline): MDHEN, SYDVKM. The CDR3 totals 17 residues. V trimming: 3 bases; J trimming: 4 bases; junction bases outside the gene matches: 14. The CDR3, as DNA: TGTGCCAGCAGTTTCCTCGACAGGGCCAATCCTTCAGAGACCCAGTACTTC. This sequence encodes CASSFLDRANPSETQYF.

There are a few counts of this clone. The J gene is TRBJ1-1, the V gene TRBV30, with a weak D call TRBD1 (5 bases). The germline CDR1 and CDR2 sequences are GTSNPN and SVGIG (reference sequence). V dropped 1 base and J dropped 4 bases, with 13 bases sitting between them. This CDR3 is built from 14 residues. CDR3 nucleotide sequence: TGTGCCTGGAGTGAGGACAATCTAAGCACTGAAGCTTTCTTT. Its translation is CAWSEDNLSTEAFF.

The chain has TRBV7-2 and TRBJ1-2; 9 nucleotides match TRBD1. The CDR3 loop spans 15 amino acids. The trim removed 1 base at V and 1 base at J, leaving 1 base unmatched. Germline V lookup: CDR1 SGHTA, CDR2 FQGNSA. In DNA, the CDR3 is TGTGCCAGCAGCTTAGACAGGGGGCGTAACTATGGCTACACCTTC. It encodes CASSLDRGRNYGYTF.